These 25 T cell receptor beta chains were all obtained from the same sample, sequenced in a study of beta chain features in type 1 diabetes. Their recognized antigens are unknown. The whole isolated RNA underwent reverse transcription, so sequencing captured expressed TCRB transcripts. The assay was immunoSEQ multiplex PCR, and TCRdb's table has in-frame clones only and misses some. The data contain fewer than 350,000 clones, 15% of them singletons. The study's findings and limits: Shorter TCRB CDR3s, moderately but significantly so, marked every one of the four CD4+ subsets in Type 1 diabetes patients.

Material for sequencing was naive CD4+ T cells from blood. The receptors here all came from a man aged 18-30 years with type 1 diabetes.

The chain carries TRBV7-2 and TRBJ1-1, with unresolved D. Trimming removed 0 bases from V and 9 bases from J, with 17 bases in between. Germline CDR1 is SGHTA and CDR2 is FQGNSA. The CDR3 is 15 residues long. The CDR3 region is CASSLATASGHQAFF. The CDR3, as DNA: TGTGCCAGCAGCTTAGCCACAGCTTCTGGGCACCAAGCTTTCTTT.

This clone was counted many times. The chain combines TRBV7-9 with TRBJ1-5; no clear D gene. CDR1 and CDR2 from the germline V gene are SEHNR and FQNEAQ (reference sequence). V was clipped by 5 bases and J by 5 bases, with 7 bases between them. The CDR3 has 12 residues. CDR3 sequence: CASSGSHQPQHF. The CDR3 nucleotides read TGTGCCAGCAGCGGGAGTCATCAGCCCCAGCATTTT.

This clone was seen only a few times. The chain links TRBV7-9 to TRBJ2-1; D might be TRBD2 (5 bases). Per the germline V gene, CDR1 is SEHNR and CDR2 is FQNEAQ (reference sequence). The CDR3 has 15 residues. The germline V and J ends were trimmed by 2 bases and 4 bases, with 12 bases remaining between them. Here the CDR3 DNA reads TGTGCCAGCAGCTTACAGAGCGGTTTTTACAATGAGCAGTTCTTC. Its protein product is CASSLQSGFYNEQFF.

The sample holds a few counts of this clone. The V call is TRBV29-1, the J call TRBJ1-2; unclear D gene. Germline lookup yields CDR1 SQVTM and CDR2 ANQGSEA. Between the trimmed V and J ends, which lost 3 bases and 8 bases, there was a span of 13 bases. The CDR3 loop spans 12 amino acids. The CDR3 sequence is CSVDSRAGGYTF. The DNA of the CDR3 is TGCAGCGTTGATTCGCGGGCCGGCGGCTACACCTTC.

The chain joins TRBV7-8 to TRBJ1-1, with D unclear. There are 13 residues in the CDR3. The V end lost 5 bases, the J end lost 1 base, and 8 bases lay between the germline ends. Germline loops: CDR1 SGHVS, CDR2 FQNEAQ. In DNA, the CDR3 is TGTGCCAGCAGCCGCTTCAGGAACACTGAAGCTTTCTTT. This encodes CASSRFRNTEAFF.

The table lists this clone with a few counts. The chain is built from TRBV27 and TRBJ2-2, with D hard to call. Trimming cost V 6 bases and J 4 bases, with 12 bases left between them. This CDR3 comprises 14 residues. Per germline, CDR1 MNHEY and CDR2 SMNVEV (reference sequence). This chain's CDR3 is CASSSRTLTGELFF. The CDR3 nucleotides are TGTGCCAGCAGCTCTCGAACTCTCACCGGGGAGCTGTTTTTT.

J is TRBJ2-1 and V is TRBV4-2, with 9 bases that match TRBD2. V dropped 1 base and J dropped 5; count of bases not matched to a gene: 6. Germline V gene data show CDR1 as LGHNA and CDR2 as YNFKEQ. The CDR3 has 16 amino acids. CDR3 bases: TGTGCCAGCAGCCAAGTTTTAGCGGGGGAAAACAATGAGCAGTTCTTC. Protein: CASSQVLAGENNEQFF.

This chain connects TRBV25-1 to TRBJ1-2; possible D gene TRBD1, 6 bases. With 3 bases removed from V and 8 bases from J, the gap between germline ends came to 19 bases. Looked up from germline, CDR1 is MGHDK and CDR2 is SYGVNS. The CDR3 totals 15 residues. The CDR3 protein is CASSEAGTSTFGYTF. The DNA for the CDR3 is TGTGCCAGCAGTGAGGCCGGGACATCGACTTTCGGCTACACCTTC.

The V gene is TRBV11-2, the J gene TRBJ2-7, with TRBD2 as a possible D gene (5 bases). The germline V gene encodes CDR1 SGHAT and CDR2 FQNNGV. V lost 6 bases to trimming and J lost 2 bases, with 14 bases between them. The CDR3 sequence is 14 residues long. The CDR3 coding sequence is TGTGCCAGCAGTCGGGGTTTGGGTCCCTACGAGCAGTACTTC. This translates into CASSRGLGPYEQYF.

This chain connects TRBV5-4 to TRBJ2-3; D gene unclear. V lost 2 bases and J 3 bases, leaving 4 bases between the germline ends. CDR1 and CDR2 (germline): SGHNT, YYREEE (reference sequence). There are 12 residues in the CDR3. DNA for the CDR3: TGTGCCAGCAGCTTTACTACAGATACGCAGTATTTT. Residues: CASSFTTDTQYF.

J is TRBJ2-5 and V is TRBV7-8, with 7 bases lining up with TRBD2. CDR1 and CDR2 from the germline V gene are SGHVS and FQNEAQ. V was pared by 1 base and J by 4 bases, with 6 bases of the junction left unmatched. The CDR3 spans 15 residues. CDR3 in DNA: TGTGCCAGCAGCTTAGGCCTAGCGGAAGGAGAGACCCAGTACTTC. Translating it yields CASSLGLAEGETQYF.

Details on this clone: Different DNA sequences within this sample yield the same CDR3. This chain links TRBV20-1 with TRBJ2-7, with 7 bases that match TRBD1. CDR3 length equals 11 residues. Losses at the gene ends were 1 base for V and 7 bases for J; bases not matched to a gene: 1. Germline values: CDR1 DFQATT, CDR2 SNEGSKA (reference sequence). This CDR3 is CSARGRGEQYF. CDR3 DNA sequence: TGCAGTGCTAGAGGCAGGGGGGAGCAGTACTTC.

A few counts support this clone. The chain carries TRBV18 and TRBJ2-7; 8 nucleotides match TRBD2. The CDR3 is made up of 15 amino acids. J gave up 2 bases and V 3 bases, and 6 bases lay outside the gene matches. The germline gives CDR1 KGHSH, CDR2 LQKENI. The CDR3, as DNA: TGTGCCAGCTCACCTCCTAGCGGGCTTACCTACGAGCAGTACTTC. Encoded protein: CASSPPSGLTYEQYF.

This clone was seen a handful of times. J is TRBJ2-4 and V is TRBV5-1; D is possibly TRBD2 (5 bases). This CDR3 contains 13 residues. CDR1 is SGHRS, CDR2 YFSETQ, per germline. With 0 bases removed from V and 6 bases from J, the gap between germline ends came to 7 bases. For the CDR3, the DNA is TGCGCCAGCAGCTTGGGGAGCGGAAACATTCAGTACTTC. Its translation: CASSLGSGNIQYF.

V gene TRBV27 combines with J gene TRBJ1-5; D possibly corresponds to TRBD1 (5 bases). V lost 3 bases and J lost 2, with 11 bases in between. The germline V gene has CDR1 MNHEY and CDR2 SMNVEV (reference sequence). The CDR3 sequence is 15 residues long. The CDR3 sequence: CASSFRGWGNQPQHF. CDR3 DNA: TGTGCCAGCAGTTTCCGGGGGTGGGGCAATCAGCCCCAGCATTTT.

The chain combines TRBV7-9 with TRBJ2-1; 7 nucleotides line up with TRBD2. V shed 8 bases and J 7 bases; nucleotides not matched to a gene: 20. The CDR3 loop spans 17 amino acids. Germline values: CDR1 SEHNR, CDR2 FQNEAQ (reference sequence). The CDR3 is CASRSGFGGRNYNEQFF. The CDR3 bases are TGTGCCAGCCGCTCGGGGTTCGGCGGGAGAAATTATAATGAGCAGTTCTTC.

This clone was observed a few times. V and J are TRBV19 and TRBJ1-1, with D perhaps TRBD1 (6 bases). Germline V gives CDR1 LNHDA, CDR2 SQIVND (reference sequence). Trimming cost V 10 bases and J 5 bases, with 14 bases left between them. The CDR3 runs to 12 residues. The CDR3 nucleotides read TGTGCCACTATCAGGGGAGGGACTGAAGCTTTCTTT. This encodes CATIRGGTEAFF.

The chain recombines TRBV20-1 with TRBJ2-1; D is possibly TRBD2 (6 bases). The V end lost 6 bases, the J end lost 10 bases, and 10 bases lay between the germline ends. CDR1 DFQATT and CDR2 SNEGSKA come from the germline V gene (reference sequence). The CDR3 is 10 amino acids. The CDR3 here is CSAGGLEQFF. For the CDR3, the DNA is TGCAGTGCCGGGGGTTTAGAGCAGTTCTTC.

The chain carries TRBV9 and TRBJ1-1, with a tentative D call TRBD1 (5 bases). V lost 3 bases to trimming and J lost 0 bases, with 9 bases between them. CDR1 and CDR2 from the germline V gene are SGDLS and YYNGEE. The CDR3 extends over 14 amino acids. The CDR3 here is CASSEHRLNTEAFF. The CDR3 nucleotides read TGTGCCAGCAGCGAGCACAGGTTGAACACTGAAGCTTTCTTT.

The V gene is TRBV28, the J gene TRBJ2-3, with 7 bases identical to TRBD2. Germline V gene lookup returns CDR1 MDHEN and CDR2 SYDVKM. V was pared by 5 bases and J by 3 bases, with 11 bases of the junction left unmatched. CDR3 size: 16 residues. CDR3 sequence: CASSLIYGGGTDTQYF. The CDR3 nucleotides are TGTGCCAGCAGTCTCATATATGGGGGAGGGACAGATACGCAGTATTTT.

This clone was counted a few times. The rearrangement uses TRBV9 and TRBJ2-2, with D possibly TRBD1 on 5 matching bases. The V end was cut by 6 bases, the J end by 7 bases, with 16 bases between. Germline V gene sequence: CDR1 SGDLS, CDR2 YYNGEE. This CDR3 contains 14 residues. The CDR3 bases are TGTGCCAGCACCGGGCAGGGCGCTGGCGGGGAGCTGTTTTTT. It translates to CASTGQGAGGELFF.

The genes are TRBV30 and TRBJ1-5; D possibly corresponds to TRBD1 (6 bases). V lost 4 bases, J lost 5 bases, and 15 bases lay in between. Germline assignment: CDR1 GTSNPN and CDR2 SVGIG (reference sequence). The CDR3 has 14 residues. The chain's CDR3 is CAWTLGGGDQPQHF. Written as DNA, the CDR3 is TGTGCCTGGACGTTAGGAGGGGGGGATCAGCCCCAGCATTTT.

The chain carries TRBV18 and TRBJ2-6; no reliable D call. Germline V gene data show CDR1 as KGHSH and CDR2 as LQKENI. The CDR3 covers 16 residues. V was cut by 0 bases and J by 2 bases, with 8 bases left in between. CDR3 residues: CASSPPIRPGANVLTF. The CDR3 DNA follows: TGTGCCAGCTCACCACCTATCAGGCCTGGGGCCAACGTCCTGACTTTC.

This clone was observed a handful of times. V usage is TRBV5-1 and J usage is TRBJ2-1; the D gene is possibly TRBD2 (5 bases). With 2 bases removed from V and 0 bases from J, the gap between germline ends came to 9 bases. The CDR3 sequence is 15 residues long. Germline CDR1 reads SGHRS; CDR2 reads YFSETQ. The CDR3: CASSFTTSSYNEQFF. The CDR3, as DNA: TGCGCCAGCAGCTTTACTACTAGCTCCTACAATGAGCAGTTCTTC.

The chain carries TRBV30 and TRBJ2-5, with D possibly being TRBD1 (6 bases). V lost 5 bases to trimming and J lost 2 bases, with 15 bases between them. The CDR3 is 14 residues long. Germline V CDR1 and CDR2: GTSNPN, SVGIG (reference sequence). CDR3 residues: CAWAPGTTQETQYF. Here the CDR3 DNA reads TGTGCCTGGGCCCCCGGGACAACACAAGAGACCCAGTACTTC.